This entry concerns a single T cell receptor (beta chain). The clone's antigen remains unknown. No much larger clone is present one base from it, and per-base qualities are unavailable. This entry belongs to a study of T-cell memory formation after mild COVID-19 (dated by TCRdb to the early 2020s). For the study in its entirety: Most TCR sequence clusters were specific to one of the two donors. T-cell clones expanding and contracting after mild COVID-19 in two donors were tracked by longitudinal TCRalpha and TCRbeta repertoire sequencing. The cohort comprised two young, previously healthy adult volunteers, one female and one male. Results the study describes overall, beyond this receptor: The study included only a couple of mild cases, and larger cohorts that include severe cases with pre-infection samples were judged to be necessary. Clones that contracted from day 15 to 85 showed balanced CD4/CD8 phenotypes, whereas a second wave of clones that expanded from day 15 to 37 leaned towards CD4+. Some responding clones were detected in pre-infection memory, suggesting pre-existing cross-reactive memory T cells joined the SARS-CoV-2 response. SARS-CoV-2 specificity of the second-wave clones peaking on day 37 was not confirmed. Contracting CD4+ clones turned up mainly in the CM and EM memory subsets, whereas EMRA was where CD8+ clones were enriched.

Via the germline V gene (reference sequence), CDR1 is LNHDA and CDR2 SQIVND. V is shortened by 7 bases, J by 3 bases, and the region joining them spans 16 bases. The CDR3 covers 14 residues, taking in both the cysteine and the phenylalanine. The CDR3 DNA has 42 bases and is translated from base 1. The sample was run on an Illumina NovaSeq 6000. TCRalpha and TCRbeta cDNA libraries were built by 5'RACE with constant-segment primers, adding sample barcodes and unique molecular identifiers. Trizol reagent was used to extract RNA from every sample. Libraries were amplified in two PCR steps, with a second sample barcode and Illumina TruSeq adapters added in the second step. Libraries were sequenced on an Illumina NovaSeq with 2 x 150 bp paired-end reads. Processing in the source paper ran as follows. The reads were demultiplexed and collapsed into UMI-guided consensus sequences using migec v1.2.7. With mixcr v2.1.11, UMI consensuses were aligned to TRA and TRB V and J templates and assembled into clonotypes. Clonotypes were classified as expanded or contracted when called significant by both edgeR and NoisET, with noise models trained on biological replicates. For edgeR calls, the cutoffs were a false discovery rate-adjusted p below 0.01 and a log2 fold-change threshold of 1. As an exploratory analysis of dynamics, PCA with hierarchical clustering was applied to max-normalized trajectories of the 1000 most abundant clonotypes. Each responding clone was given a CD4 or CD8 phenotype based on the CD4+ and CD8+ repertoires, which had been sequenced separately. The public reads were reprocessed in TCRdb via fastp at Q25 and MiXCR, keeping in-frame beta chains. When rows share a CDR3 protein, they turn into one entry using the most common DNA and genes. TCRdb, rather than the study authors, made the V and J calls. Counted in this sample were roughly 600,000 distinct CDR3 sequences; over 15% of them appeared once. The top ten clonotypes cover around 12% of the sample.

PBMCs were isolated by Ficoll-Paque density gradient centrifugation. The TCR originated in an adult woman who had mild COVID-19 (a few samples of this study predate the infection). The sample titles of this study are shuffled in the database, so cell type and time point are left out; the donor was told from shared clones. Sequenced input: PBMCs or a T cell subset sorted from them (not recorded which). The rearrangement combines TRBV19 with TRBJ2-7; the D segment could be TRBD1, given 6 matching bases. The sequenced DNA: TGTGCCAGTACGTCCGGACAGTCTTTCTACGAGCAGTACTTC. Its protein product is CASTSGQSFYEQYF.